This passage covers 23 T cell receptor beta chains from one sample sequenced in a study of shared clonotypes between healthy human individuals. The naive CD8 subset, CD45RO-negative cells positively selected for CCR7, excluded terminally differentiated effector memory CD45RA+ cells. The protocol was immunoSEQ multiplex PCR, while the TCRdb copy is restricted to in-frame clones and leaves out a portion. The sample yields about 2,200,000 clones, just over 90% seen once. Material for sequencing was naive CD8+ T cells from PBMCs. All receptors derive from a young man in good health. Some clones in this sample may be carry-over from other donors' samples.

The J gene is TRBJ1-1, the V gene TRBV7-8, with D possibly being TRBD1 (5 bases). Germline V gene sequence: CDR1 SGHVS, CDR2 FQNEAQ. The CDR3 has 14 amino acids. Trimming shortened V by 6 bases and J by 0 bases, and 11 bases separated the two germline ends. The CDR3 DNA follows: TGTGCCAGCAGGGGGGGTAGGTTGAACACTGAAGCTTTCTTT. Its protein product is CASRGGRLNTEAFF.

The V call is TRBV5-5, the J call TRBJ2-1; 8 nucleotides align to TRBD1. Germline-derived CDR1 and CDR2 are SGHKS and YYEKEE (reference sequence). V shed 3 bases, J shed 6 bases, and the junction held 5 bases outside the gene matches. The CDR3 spans 14 residues. CDR3 bases: TGTGCCAGCAGCTCAAGACAGGGGCCCAATGAGCAGTTCTTC. Encoded protein: CASSSRQGPNEQFF. Drawing the rest from reference TRBV5-5 and TRBJ2-1, the complete variable domain is DAGVTQSPTHLIKTRGQQVTLRCSPISGHKSVSWYQQVLGQGPQFIFQYYEKEERGRGNFPDRFSARQFPNYSSELNVNALLLGDSALYLCASSSRQGPNEQFFGPGTRLTVL.

The gene calls are TRBV27 and TRBJ1-5; D is uncertain. Germline V gives CDR1 MNHEY, CDR2 SMNVEV (reference sequence). The CDR3 has 14 residues. V lost 6 bases and J lost 0, with 9 bases in between. The CDR3 sequence: CASRALDSNQPQHF. CDR3 DNA sequence: TGTGCCAGCAGAGCCTTGGATAGCAATCAGCCCCAGCATTTT.

The genes are TRBV4-1 and TRBJ1-2; 12 bases map to TRBD1. The CDR3 has 15 residues. Germline loops: CDR1 MGHRA, CDR2 YSYEKL. With 3 bases clipped from V and 6 bases from J, the junction kept 5 bases outside the gene matches. Here the CDR3 DNA reads TGCGCCAGCAGCCAGACAGGGACAGGGGGCGATGGCTACACCTTC. Residues: CASSQTGTGGDGYTF.

J is TRBJ2-1 and V is TRBV7-9; D is perhaps TRBD1 (5 bases). Trimming took off 1 base at V and 10 bases at J, with 14 bases between the two ends. Germline lookup yields CDR1 SEHNR and CDR2 FQNEAQ (reference sequence). This CDR3 comprises 14 residues. The CDR3 sequence: CASSLGIGVREQFF. CDR3 DNA: TGTGCCAGCAGCTTAGGAATAGGGGTCCGGGAGCAGTTCTTC.

This chain joins TRBV23-1 and TRBJ2-2; D remains ambiguous. TRBV23-1 is marked as an open reading frame, function uncertain. The germline V and J ends were trimmed by 3 bases and 2 bases, with 22 bases remaining between them. The CDR3 length is 19 residues. The CDR3 coding sequence is TGCGCCAGCAGTCATCCAAAGGTGGACGACTCCTCAAACACCGGGGAGCTGTTTTTT. Residues: CASSHPKVDDSSNTGELFF.

The rearrangement uses TRBV15 and TRBJ2-7; D might be TRBD2 (6 bases). From germline, CDR1 is LNHNV and CDR2 YYDKDF (reference sequence). CDR3 size: 13 residues. Trimming removed 1 base from V and 6 bases from J, with 10 bases in between. The DNA of the CDR3 is TGTGCCACCAGCAGAGTAACTAGCTCCGAGCAGTACTTC. As protein: CATSRVTSSEQYF.

This clone was recorded only once. The rearrangement uses TRBV5-5 and TRBJ2-5; D gene ambiguous. From germline, CDR1 is SGHKS and CDR2 YYEKEE (reference sequence). V was cut by 2 bases and J by 2 bases, with 13 bases left in between. This CDR3 comprises 15 residues. The chain's CDR3 is CASSLGQDLQETQYF. The CDR3 DNA reads as TGTGCCAGCAGCTTAGGGCAGGACCTACAAGAGACCCAGTACTTC.

The chain couples TRBV7-8 to TRBJ2-7, with D maybe TRBD2 (5 bases). Trimming removed 1 base at V and 5 bases at J, with 12 bases between. The germline gives CDR1 SGHVS, CDR2 FQNEAQ. CDR3 length: 14 amino acids. CDR3 protein: CASSLVALVNEQYF. The CDR3 DNA follows: TGTGCCAGCAGCTTAGTAGCACTAGTCAACGAGCAGTACTTC.

V and J are TRBV5-1 and TRBJ2-1; 12 bases line up with TRBD1. V lost 4 bases to trimming and J lost 5 bases; unmatched junction nucleotides: 4. CDR1 is SGHRS and CDR2 is YFSETQ in the germline V gene. This CDR3 spans 15 amino acids. CDR3 coding DNA: TGCGCCAGCAGCACCGGGACAGGGGGCCACAATGAGCAGTTCTTC. Its protein product is CASSTGTGGHNEQFF.

This chain uses TRBV20-1 with TRBJ2-1; D is unresolved. The V and J ends lost 1 base and 12 bases respectively, with 10 bases between them. Germline V gene sequence: CDR1 DFQATT, CDR2 SNEGSKA (reference sequence). The CDR3 spans 11 residues. The CDR3 reads CSARGLLGQFF. DNA for the CDR3: TGCAGTGCTAGAGGACTCTTAGGGCAGTTCTTC.

The V gene is TRBV28, the J gene TRBJ1-1; tentatively, D is TRBD1 (5 bases). The germline gives CDR1 MDHEN, CDR2 SYDVKM. V was cut by 4 bases and J by 6 bases, with 12 bases left in between. The CDR3 is 13 residues long. The CDR3 DNA reads as TGTGCCAGCAGTTACCTCACGGGGGCTGAAGCTTTCTTT. Amino acids: CASSYLTGAEAFF.

This clone was counted only a few times. The V call is TRBV19, the J call TRBJ2-7; D gene uncertain. There are 13 residues in the CDR3. Germline V gene lookup returns CDR1 LNHDA and CDR2 SQIVND (reference sequence). Trimming took off 3 bases at V and 3 bases at J, with 9 bases between the two ends. CDR3 bases: TGTGCCAGTAGTATGTTAAGGGACTACGAGCAGTACTTC. This encodes CASSMLRDYEQYF.

The J gene is TRBJ2-7, the V gene TRBV27; D possibly corresponds to TRBD2 (6 bases). Deletions cut 2 bases from V and 5 bases from J, with 13 bases between. CDR3 length: 14 residues. The germline V gene has CDR1 MNHEY and CDR2 SMNVEV (reference sequence). The CDR3 protein is CASSLRDGRNEQYF. CDR3 in DNA: TGTGCCAGCAGTTTAAGGGACGGGAGAAACGAGCAGTACTTC.

This chain links TRBV11-2 with TRBJ2-7, with 7 bases lining up with TRBD1. After removal of 1 base from V and 2 bases from J, the junction contained 5 bases not matched to a gene. This CDR3 contains 15 residues. Germline-derived CDR1 and CDR2 are SGHAT and FQNNGV. The CDR3 loop reads CASSLGRDSTYEQYF. As DNA, the CDR3 is TGTGCCAGCAGCTTAGGCCGGGACAGCACCTACGAGCAGTACTTC.

The chain couples TRBV12-5 to TRBJ1-3, with D unclear. The germline gives CDR1 LGHNT, CDR2 FRNRAP. The V gene lost 1 base and the J gene lost 1 base, with 5 bases spanning the gap. The length of the CDR3 is 14 residues. As DNA, the CDR3 is TGTGCTAGTGGTTTGGGGGTGTCTGGAAACACCATATATTTT. It codes for CASGLGVSGNTIYF.

The gene calls are TRBV6-1 and TRBJ2-7; tentative D call: TRBD1 (5 bases). CDR3 size: 15 residues. CDR1 is MNHNS, CDR2 SASEGT, per germline. Here the CDR3 reads CAADDRQLSSYEQYF. CDR3 DNA: TGTGCTGCAGACGACCGACAGTTAAGCTCCTACGAGCAGTACTTC.

The CDR3, as DNA: TGTGCCAGCAGTGTTTACAGGGGTGGTACGCAGTATTTT. Translated: CASSVYRGGTQYF. The chain links TRBV6-1 to TRBJ2-3; TRBD1 aligns across 7 bases. The germline V gene encodes CDR1 MNHNS and CDR2 SASEGT. V lost 4 bases and J lost 8; bases outside the gene matches: 6. The CDR3 sequence is 13 residues long.

The V and J genes are TRBV2 and TRBJ1-5; D is undetermined. This CDR3 has 11 residues. Germline V gene data show CDR1 as SNHLY and CDR2 as FYNNEI. The ends were cut back, 7 bases at V and 6 bases at J, with 7 bases in the middle. Written as DNA, the CDR3 is TGTGCCAGCACTAGTTTTCAGCCCCAGCATTTT. Amino acid sequence: CASTSFQPQHF. Full variable domain (remainder filled in from reference TRBV2 and TRBJ1-5): EPEVTQTPSHQVTQMGQEVILRCVPISNHLYFYWYRQILGQKVEFLVSFYNNEISEKSEIFDDQFSVERPDGSNFTLKIRSTKLEDSAMYFCASTSFQPQHFGDGTRLSIL.

J is TRBJ2-2 and V is TRBV9, with D possibly called TRBD1 or TRBD2 (5 bases each). V lost 7 bases and J 5 bases, leaving 12 bases between the germline ends. Germline loops: CDR1 SGDLS, CDR2 YYNGEE. CDR3 length equals 13 residues. In nucleotides, the CDR3 is TGTGCCAGCGAACGGGGACGGACCGGGGAGCTGTTTTTT. This codes for CASERGRTGELFF.

The rearrangement links TRBV30 to TRBJ2-7; TRBD1 or TRBD2 may be the D gene (5 bases each). This CDR3 has 15 amino acids. The germline V gene encodes CDR1 GTSNPN and CDR2 SVGIG (reference sequence). Trimming pared 0 bases from V and 3 bases from J, leaving 15 bases between. The CDR3 bases are TGTGCCTGGAGTGTATCTGCAGGGACCCACTACGAGCAGTACTTC. Protein sequence: CAWSVSAGTHYEQYF.

The chain joins TRBV7-3 to TRBJ2-1; 9 bases align to TRBD2. This CDR3 is built from 14 residues. V gave up 4 bases and J gave up 8 bases; unmatched junction bases: 6. Germline CDR1 reads SGHTA; CDR2 reads FQGTGA. This CDR3 reads CASSSAGGPYEQFF. DNA for the CDR3: TGTGCCAGCAGCTCTGCGGGAGGGCCCTATGAGCAGTTCTTC.

The CDR3 region has the DNA TGTGCCAGCAGCTTGGGGCCGGGGGGCAATGAGCAGTTCTTC. Amino acid sequence: CASSLGPGGNEQFF. The chain links TRBV5-6 to TRBJ2-1; 7 bases agree with TRBD2. This CDR3 spans 14 amino acids. Germline assignment: CDR1 SGHDT and CDR2 YYEEEE. The V gene end was trimmed by 0 bases and the J gene end by 6 bases; junction bases not matched to a gene: 3.